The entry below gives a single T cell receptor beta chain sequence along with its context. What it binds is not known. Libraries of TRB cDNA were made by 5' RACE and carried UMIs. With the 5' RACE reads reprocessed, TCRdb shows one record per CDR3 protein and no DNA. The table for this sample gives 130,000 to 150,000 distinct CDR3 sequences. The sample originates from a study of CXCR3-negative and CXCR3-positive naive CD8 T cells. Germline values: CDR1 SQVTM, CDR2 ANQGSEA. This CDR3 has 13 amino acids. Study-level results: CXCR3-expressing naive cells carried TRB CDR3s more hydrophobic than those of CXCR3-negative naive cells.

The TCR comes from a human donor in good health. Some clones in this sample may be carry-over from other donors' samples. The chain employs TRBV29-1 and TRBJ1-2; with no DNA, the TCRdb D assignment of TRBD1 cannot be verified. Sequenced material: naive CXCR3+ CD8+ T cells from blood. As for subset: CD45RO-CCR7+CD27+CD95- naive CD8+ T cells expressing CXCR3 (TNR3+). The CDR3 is CSVEDLRDYGYTF.